This TCR beta chain was retrieved from a study of cytomegalovirus exposure and HLA in healthy donors. General study results and limits: More clonal expansion characterized HLA-associated TCR beta chains than equally common others in a later analysis. Most sequenced TCRs were rare (though some public TCRs occurred in many donors).

CDR1 MNHNS and CDR2 SASEGT come from the germline V gene. The CDR3 extends over 20 amino acids. V gave up 3 bases and J gave up 3 bases; unmatched junction bases: 18. On this clone: Its antigen is undetermined.

Use of 60 Vbeta and 13 Jbeta primers characterized the PCR. This table comes from immunoSEQ multiplex PCR, and its TCRdb copy is limited to in-frame clones, with some not included. The table includes around 180,000 clones, around 80% detected once. The sequence was collected from a middle-aged man in good health and CMV-seronegative. The sequencing input was PBMCs. The chain combines TRBV6-1 with TRBJ1-3; TRBD1 matches at 9 bases. CDR3 protein: CASSEYGYYPDRGVGNTIYF. The DNA for the CDR3 is TGTGCCAGCAGTGAGTACGGGTACTACCCGGACAGGGGTGTTGGAAACACCATATATTTT.